This T cell receptor (beta chain) was identified in a study of T cell repertoires in cytomegalovirus infection. TCRdb redid the calling of the reads with MiXCR, one entry per CDR3 protein. The table shows more than 150,000 distinct CDR3 sequences, with approximately 19% occurring only once. Germline-derived CDR1 and CDR2 are LNHNV and YYDKDF (reference sequence). This CDR3 comprises 13 residues. Between the trimmed V and J ends, which lost 1 base and 2 bases, there was a span of 5 bases. The V call is TRBV15, the J call TRBJ2-5; D is undetermined. The material sequenced was PBMCs. This TCR came from a human donor in good health (CMV status not recorded). Some clones in this sample may be carry-over from other donors' samples. In nucleotides, the CDR3 is TGTGCCACCAGCAGAGTGGGTCAAGAGACCCAGTACTTC. Translating gives CATSRVGQETQYF.